One TCR beta chain is described in this entry. Antigen unknown. The source of the sample is a study of T cell responses to AZD1222 COVID-19 vaccine. Study-wide results and caveats: Spike-specific TCR breadth and depth both grew after two AZD1222 doses. Clonal diversity may have been underestimated in mostly white British donors. Targeting of unmutated variant regions was reportedly seen in nearly half of spike-specific TCRs. The study found vaccine-associated CD4 TCRs spanning spike, dominant at 160-218 and 743-854.

Libraries were prepared by immunoSEQ multiplex PCR; TCRdb keeps only in-frame clonotypes and omits some of them. This table holds roughly 21,000 clones, 70% to 85% found once. The sequence derives from an adult in good health. The sample in question was peripheral blood, obtained on day 0 of AZD1222 vaccination.

The CDR3 sequence is CASSQGWGPGLGYTF. The DNA of the CDR3 is TGTGCCAGCAGCCAAGGATGGGGGCCTGGGCTCGGCTACACCTTC. The V call is TRBV14, the J call TRBJ1-2, with D perhaps matching TRBD1 (6 bases). This CDR3 contains 15 residues. The V gene lost 1 base and the J gene lost 8 bases, with 17 bases spanning the gap. In germline, CDR1 is SGHDN, CDR2 FVKESK.